Below, one T cell receptor (beta chain) is given with its context. The antigen remains unidentified. The data belong to a study of identical twins. Study-level findings and limits: Models predicted too little out-of-frame TCR alpha sharing in monozygotic twins. Zero-insertion results could be subject to partial confounding by invariant MAIT and iNKT cells.

The CDR3 loop spans 17 amino acids. V lost 0 bases, J lost 0 bases, and 14 bases lay in between. Germline lookup yields CDR1 SGHRS and CDR2 YFSETQ. TCRdb reprocessed the 5' RACE reads via MiXCR and lists one record per CDR3 protein. The table lists about 890,000 distinct CDR3 sequences, about 12% of them singletons, with under 2% in the top ten. These records were also assigned to another study, of yellow fever vaccine responses in identical twins. From that second work: Twins reportedly appeared to share part of their vaccine T cell response while keeping part individual.

The origin of this receptor is a woman under 30 in good health. Sequencing was carried out using PBMCs. The chain has TRBV5-1 and TRBJ2-3; TRBD1 is a possible D gene (5 bases). As DNA, the CDR3 is TGCGCCAGCAGCTTGGTCACCCGACAGATTAGCACAGATACGCAGTATTTT. Translated, it gives CASSLVTRQISTDTQYF.